The text below deals with one T cell receptor (beta chain). The antigen remains undetermined. The authors distributed each subset's genomic DNA evenly over several immunoSEQ plates. Each replicate PCR on the sorted subsets used approximately 200 ng DNA (approximately 33,000 T cell genomes). The method was immunoSEQ multiplex PCR; TCRdb's version includes in-frame clones alone and lacks a portion of them. This table has around 2,000,000 clones, just under 95% appearing once. The data belong to a study of shared clonotypes between healthy human individuals. Whole-study findings and limits: Non-shared clonotypes displayed generation probabilities falling below those of clonotypes present in all four donors. At large depth, rarefaction still showed sorted-subset sequencing to be incomplete.

Germline V gives CDR1 LNHDA, CDR2 SQIVND (reference sequence). The V end lost 7 bases, the J end lost 4 bases, and 14 bases lay between the germline ends. The CDR3 is 13 residues long. Naive CD8 cells comprised CD45RO-negative, CCR7-positively selected cells, excluding terminally differentiated effector memory CD45RA+ cells. Sequencing was carried out using naive CD8+ T cells sorted from blood. This clonotype was sampled from a man younger than 35 in good health. The chain has TRBV19 and TRBJ2-7; D uncertain. The CDR3 reads CASNQSPEYEQYF. DNA of the CDR3: TGTGCCAGTAACCAAAGCCCCGAGTACGAGCAGTACTTC. The entire variable domain, with the rest obtained from reference TRBV19 and TRBJ2-7, is as follows: DGGITQSPKYLFRKEGQNVTLSCEQNLNHDAMYWYRQDPGQGLRLIYYSQIVNDFQKGDIAEGYSVSREKKESFPLTVTSAQKNPTAFYLCASNQSPEYEQYFGPGTRLTVT.